This T cell receptor beta chain was observed in a study of blood T cell repertoires in COVID-19. Study at large: There were acute and convalescent COVID-19 samples, and they came from the United States, Italy and Spain.

Sequenced by immunoSEQ multiplex PCR; TCRdb stores in-frame clones only, minus some. The sample contains some 350,000 clones, about 88% of which appear only once. A few counts support this clone. The CDR3 has 13 amino acids. Trimming removed 10 bases from V and 5 bases from J; junction bases left unmatched: 5. Germline V gene sequence: CDR1 MGHRA, CDR2 YSYEKL. Clinical history reported by participants formed the basis on which cohorts were assigned. For recovered donors of Cohort 3, there were two negative PCRs, clearance, or symptom resolution. This clonotype was obtained from a woman in her 30s who had recovered from COVID-19. This rearrangement joins TRBV4-1 to TRBJ2-1, with 10 bases that match TRBD1. Input material: PBMCs or T cells enriched from blood (not recorded which). The CDR3 DNA follows: TGCGCCACCCGCGGGACAGGGGACAATGAGCAGTTCTTC. Translated: CATRGTGDNEQFF.